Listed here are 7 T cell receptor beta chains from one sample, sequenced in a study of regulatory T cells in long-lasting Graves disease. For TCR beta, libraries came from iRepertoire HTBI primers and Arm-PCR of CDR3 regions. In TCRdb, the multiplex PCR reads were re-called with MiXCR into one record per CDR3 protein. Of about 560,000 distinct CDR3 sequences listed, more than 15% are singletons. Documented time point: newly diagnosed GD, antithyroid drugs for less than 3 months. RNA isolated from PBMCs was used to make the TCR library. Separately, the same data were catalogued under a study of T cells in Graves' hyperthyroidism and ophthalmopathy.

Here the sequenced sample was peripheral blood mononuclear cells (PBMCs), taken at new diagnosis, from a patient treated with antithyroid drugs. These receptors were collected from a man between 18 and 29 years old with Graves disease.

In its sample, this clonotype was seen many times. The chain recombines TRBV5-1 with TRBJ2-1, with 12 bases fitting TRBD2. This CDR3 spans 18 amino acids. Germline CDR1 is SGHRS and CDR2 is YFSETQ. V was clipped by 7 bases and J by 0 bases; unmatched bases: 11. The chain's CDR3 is CASRPSGRALGSYNEQFF. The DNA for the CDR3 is TGCGCCAGCCGCCCTAGCGGGAGGGCCCTGGGCTCCTACAATGAGCAGTTCTTC.

The CDR3 DNA reads as TGTGCCAGCAGCTCGTACCGGACAGCGTTTTTTGAGCAGTACTTC. This codes for CASSSYRTAFFEQYF. V and J are TRBV11-2 and TRBJ2-7; TRBD1 might be the D (6 bases). Germline V gene data show CDR1 as SGHAT and CDR2 as FQNNGV. This CDR3 spans 15 amino acids. Trimming removed 4 bases at V and 7 bases at J, with 20 bases between.

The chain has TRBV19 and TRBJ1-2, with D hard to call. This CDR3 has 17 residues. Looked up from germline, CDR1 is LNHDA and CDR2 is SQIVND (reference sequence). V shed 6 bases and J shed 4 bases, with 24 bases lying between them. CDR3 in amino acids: CASRNRGREPELYGYTF. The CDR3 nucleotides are TGTGCCAGTAGAAACCGTGGCCGGGAACCAGAGCTCTATGGCTACACCTTC.

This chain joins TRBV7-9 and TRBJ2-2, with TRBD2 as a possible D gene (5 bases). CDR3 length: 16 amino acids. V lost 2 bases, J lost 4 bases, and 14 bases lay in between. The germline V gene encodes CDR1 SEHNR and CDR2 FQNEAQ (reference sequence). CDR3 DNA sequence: TGTGCCAGCAGCTTACGGGGAGTGGAGGTCACCGGGGAGCTGTTTTTT. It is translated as CASSLRGVEVTGELFF.

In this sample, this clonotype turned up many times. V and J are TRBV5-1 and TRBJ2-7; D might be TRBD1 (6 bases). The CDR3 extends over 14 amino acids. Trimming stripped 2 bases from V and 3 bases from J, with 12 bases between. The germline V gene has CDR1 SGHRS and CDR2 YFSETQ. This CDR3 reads CASSFEDSLYEQYF. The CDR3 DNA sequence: TGCGCCAGCAGCTTTGAGGACAGCCTCTACGAGCAGTACTTC.

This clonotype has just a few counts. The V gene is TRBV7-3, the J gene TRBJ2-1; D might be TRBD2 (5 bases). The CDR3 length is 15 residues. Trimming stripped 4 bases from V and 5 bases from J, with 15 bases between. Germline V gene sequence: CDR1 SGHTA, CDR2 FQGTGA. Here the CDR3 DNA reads TGTGCCAGCAGCTCCGACCCGTTCGGGAACAATGAGCAGTTCTTC. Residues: CASSSDPFGNNEQFF. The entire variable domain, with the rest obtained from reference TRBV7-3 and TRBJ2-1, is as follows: GAGVSQTPSNKVTEKGKYVELRCDPISGHTALYWYRQSLGQGPEFLIYFQGTGAADDSGLPNDRFFAVRPEGSVSTLKIQRTERGDSAVYLCASSSDPFGNNEQFFGPGTRLTVL.

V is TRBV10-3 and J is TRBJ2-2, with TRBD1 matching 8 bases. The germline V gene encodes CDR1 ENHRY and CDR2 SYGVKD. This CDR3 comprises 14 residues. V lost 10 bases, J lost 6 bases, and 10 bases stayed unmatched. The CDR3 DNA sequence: TGTGCCACCCAAGGACGGGACAGGCCCGGGGAGCTGTTTTTT. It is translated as CATQGRDRPGELFF.